This passage covers 6 T cell receptor beta chains from one sample sequenced in a study of cytomegalovirus exposure and HLA in healthy donors. PCR employed 60 Vbeta and 13 Jbeta primers. The table came from immunoSEQ multiplex PCR; TCRdb's copy has only in-frame clones and leaves some out. The top ten hold 3% to 4% of the sample, which has about 130,000 clones, roughly 80% seen once. Sequencing was carried out using PBMCs. The source is a male donor in good health and CMV-seronegative.

CDR3 in amino acids: CASSYRDRKGNEQFF. CDR3 nucleotides: TGTGCCAGCAGTTACCGGGACAGGAAGGGCAATGAGCAGTTCTTC. The chain is built from TRBV6-6 and TRBJ2-1, with TRBD1 matching over 8 bases. Per the germline V gene, CDR1 is MNHNY and CDR2 is SVGAGI (reference sequence). This CDR3 comprises 15 residues. V shed 2 bases, J shed 6 bases, and the junction held 6 bases outside the gene matches.

This sequence joins TRBV2 and TRBJ1-2; TRBD1 aligns across 7 bases. This CDR3 spans 15 amino acids. Per germline, CDR1 SNHLY and CDR2 FYNNEI. V trimming: 7 bases; J trimming: 0 bases; junction bases outside the gene matches: 8. CDR3: CASIETGLTNYGYTF. CDR3 sequence (DNA): TGTGCCAGCATCGAGACAGGGCTGACTAACTATGGCTACACCTTC.

This chain joins TRBV28 and TRBJ2-7; a possible D gene is TRBD1 (6 bases). The germline V gene encodes CDR1 MDHEN and CDR2 SYDVKM. With 4 bases removed from V and 4 bases from J, the gap between germline ends came to 8 bases. The CDR3 consists of 12 residues. CDR3 nucleotides: TGTGCCAGCAGTTCGACAGGTTACGAGCAGTACTTC. It codes for CASSSTGYEQYF. Looking up the rest from reference TRBV28 and TRBJ2-7 gives the full variable domain: DVKVTQSSRYLVKRTGEKVFLECVQDMDHENMFWYRQDPGLGLRLIYFSYDVKMKEKGDIPEGYSVSREKKERFSLILESASTNQTSMYLCASSSTGYEQYFGPGTRLTVT.

This clone was detected a few times. The genes are TRBV9 and TRBJ2-7, with D maybe TRBD2 (6 bases). V was trimmed by 0 bases and J by 0 bases, leaving 10 bases between them. Germline V gives CDR1 SGDLS, CDR2 YYNGEE. The CDR3 totals 15 residues. CDR3 DNA sequence: TGTGCCAGCAGCGTAGCCCGGGAGTCCTCCTACGAGCAGTACTTC. Translation: CASSVARESSYEQYF.

The V gene is TRBV7-2, the J gene TRBJ2-5; a weak D match, TRBD2 (5 bases). The better agreement between TRBJ2-7 and the DNA end casts doubt on the J call. The CDR3 spans 14 residues. CDR1 is SGHTA, CDR2 FQGNSA, per germline. Here the CDR3 reads CASSLHRRSYEQYF. The CDR3, as DNA: TGTGCCAGCAGCTTACATAGGAGGTCCTACGAGCAGTACTTC.

The rearrangement joins TRBV29-1 to TRBJ2-1; no firm D call. This CDR3 comprises 15 residues. Germline lookup yields CDR1 SQVTM and CDR2 ANQGSEA. V was trimmed by 1 base and J by 0 bases, leaving 10 bases between them. The CDR3 is CSVEGAARSYNEQFF. The CDR3 DNA reads as TGCAGCGTTGAAGGGGCCGCCCGCTCCTACAATGAGCAGTTCTTC.